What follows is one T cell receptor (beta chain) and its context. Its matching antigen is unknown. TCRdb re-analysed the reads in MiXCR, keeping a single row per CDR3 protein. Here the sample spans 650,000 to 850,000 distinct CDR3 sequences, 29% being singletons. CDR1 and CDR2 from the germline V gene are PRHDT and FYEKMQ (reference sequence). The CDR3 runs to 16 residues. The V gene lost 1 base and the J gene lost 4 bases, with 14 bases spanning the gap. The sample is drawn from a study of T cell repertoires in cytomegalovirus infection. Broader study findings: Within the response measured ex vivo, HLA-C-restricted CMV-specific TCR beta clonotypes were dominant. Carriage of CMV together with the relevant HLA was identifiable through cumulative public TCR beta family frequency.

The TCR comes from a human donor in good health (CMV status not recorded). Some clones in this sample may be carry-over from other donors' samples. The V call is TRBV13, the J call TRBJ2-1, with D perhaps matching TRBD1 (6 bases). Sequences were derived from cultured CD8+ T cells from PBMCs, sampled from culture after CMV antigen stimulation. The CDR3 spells CASSLDGTRNYNEQFF. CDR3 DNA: TGTGCCAGCAGCTTAGACGGGACAAGGAATTACAATGAGCAGTTCTTC.